The rows below give T cell receptor beta chains drawn from one sample of a study of OX40 agonist ivuxolimab in advanced cancers. Using immunoSEQ multiplex PCR, the repertoire was profiled, and TCRdb retains in-frame clones only, with some absent. The table shows approximately 42,000 clones, with approximately 86% occurring only once. The input for sequencing was CD4+ or CD8+ T cells sorted from blood, taken in a trial of the OX40 agonist ivuxolimab. These receptors came from an adult with an advanced solid tumor such as melanoma, head and neck, liver or kidney cancer. The CDR3 runs from the conserved cysteine through the conserved F or W. A D gene is named only where the DNA matches it firmly. Not all rows give a size; the values are once, few, many and, for expanded clones, a class.

cdr3_aa cdr3_nt d_call v_call clone_size j_call
CASSQEVNTEAFF TGCGCCAGCAGCCAAGAGGTGAACACTGAAGCTTTCTTT NA TRBV4-1 NA TRBJ1-1
CATSGGPIEGYTF TGTGCCACCTCGGGGGGACCAATAGAGGGCTACACCTTC NA TRBV27 NA TRBJ1-2
CASSARTGNIQYF TGTGCCAGCAGTGCTCGGACGGGGAACATTCAGTACTTC NA TRBV6-5 NA TRBJ2-4
CATGEGSEQFF TGTGCCACCGGCGAAGGTTCTGAGCAGTTCTTC NA TRBV27 few TRBJ2-1
CASSIRKNRHQETQYF TGTGCCAGTAGTATTAGGAAGAACCGTCATCAAGAGACCCAGTACTTC NA TRBV19 NA TRBJ2-5
CASSQEGGHTEAFF TGCGCCAGCAGCCAAGAAGGGGGCCACACTGAAGCTTTCTTT TRBD1 TRBV4-1 NA TRBJ1-1
CASSPGGPDSNQPQHF TGTGCCAGCTCACCAGGAGGTCCGGATAGCAATCAGCCCCAGCATTTT NA TRBV18 NA TRBJ1-5
CAGSAIGLAGGPHGELFF TGTGCCGGCAGCGCGATCGGACTAGCGGGGGGGCCGCACGGGGAGCTGTTTTTT TRBD2 TRBV9 NA TRBJ2-2
CASGLLNEQFF TGTGCCAGCGGTCTCCTCAATGAGCAGTTCTTC NA TRBV27 NA TRBJ2-1
CASSLGGTGGYEQYF TGTGCCAGCAGCTTGGGAGGGACCGGCGGATACGAGCAGTACTTC NA TRBV5-5 NA TRBJ2-7
CASKPAARVPGELFF TGTGCCAGTAAGCCCGCTGCCCGCGTGCCCGGGGAGCTGTTTTTT NA TRBV19 NA TRBJ2-2
CASSSTSVGATEAFF TGTGCCAGCAGCTCCACCTCGGTAGGGGCCACTGAAGCTTTCTTT NA TRBV7-9 NA TRBJ1-1
CASSQESDQPQHF TGCGCCAGCAGCCAAGAAAGCGATCAGCCCCAGCATTTT NA TRBV7-7 few TRBJ1-5
CASSSLGGRREQYF TGTGCCAGCAGTTCCTTGGGGGGGCGAAGGGAGCAGTACTTC NA TRBV27 few TRBJ2-7
CASRTDGGTNNSPLHF TGTGCCAGCAGGACGGACGGGGGAACGAATAATTCACCCCTCCACTTT NA TRBV2 NA TRBJ1-6
CASSPEGSENTEAFF TGTGCCAGCAGCCCCGAGGGGAGCGAGAACACTGAAGCTTTCTTT NA TRBV9 NA TRBJ1-1
CASSQRGGRGNEQFF TGTGCCAGCAGCCAGCGCGGGGGCCGCGGGAATGAGCAGTTCTTC NA TRBV11-3 NA TRBJ2-1
CASSQEKTVLYGYTF TGCGCCAGCAGCCAAGAAAAGACAGTTCTCTATGGCTACACCTTC NA TRBV4-1 NA TRBJ1-2
CASSLTGEDDEQYF TGTGCCAGCAGCTTGACGGGGGAGGACGACGAGCAGTACTTC NA TRBV5-4 NA TRBJ2-7
CASSQDTGIGTGELFF TGCGCCAGCAGCCAAGATACAGGGATAGGGACCGGGGAGCTGTTTTTT NA TRBV4-3 NA TRBJ2-2
CASSQGYNEQFF TGTGCCAGCAGCCAAGGGTACAATGAGCAGTTCTTC NA TRBV14 NA TRBJ2-1
CASSLAAGENLGETQYF TGTGCCAGCAGCTTAGCAGCGGGGGAGAACCTCGGGGAGACCCAGTACTTC TRBD2 TRBV7-6 NA TRBJ2-5
CASSLYRGGKLFF TGTGCCAGCTCACTTTACAGGGGAGGAAAACTGTTTTTT TRBD1 TRBV18 medium-sized TRBJ1-4
CASSGQGTDTGELFF TGTGCCAGCAGCGGACAGGGGACGGACACCGGGGAGCTGTTTTTT TRBD1 TRBV6-5 once TRBJ2-2